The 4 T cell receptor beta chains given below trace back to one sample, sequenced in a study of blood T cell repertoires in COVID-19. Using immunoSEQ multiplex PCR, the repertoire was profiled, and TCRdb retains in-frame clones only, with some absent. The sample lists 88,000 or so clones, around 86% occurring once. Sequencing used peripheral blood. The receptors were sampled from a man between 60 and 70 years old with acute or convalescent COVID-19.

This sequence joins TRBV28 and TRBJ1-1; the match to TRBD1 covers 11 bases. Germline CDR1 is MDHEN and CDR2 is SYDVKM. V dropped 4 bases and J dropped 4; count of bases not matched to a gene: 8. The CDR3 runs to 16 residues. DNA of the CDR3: TGTGCCAGCAGTTCCCGGACAGGGGGCTGGGGCACTGAAGCTTTCTTT. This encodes CASSSRTGGWGTEAFF.

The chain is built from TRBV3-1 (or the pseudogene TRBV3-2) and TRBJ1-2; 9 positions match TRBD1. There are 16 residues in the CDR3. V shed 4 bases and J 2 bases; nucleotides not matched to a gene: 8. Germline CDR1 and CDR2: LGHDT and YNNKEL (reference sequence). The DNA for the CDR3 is TGTGCCAGCAGCCTCGGGACAGGGACATTAAACTATGGCTACACCTTC. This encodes CASSLGTGTLNYGYTF.

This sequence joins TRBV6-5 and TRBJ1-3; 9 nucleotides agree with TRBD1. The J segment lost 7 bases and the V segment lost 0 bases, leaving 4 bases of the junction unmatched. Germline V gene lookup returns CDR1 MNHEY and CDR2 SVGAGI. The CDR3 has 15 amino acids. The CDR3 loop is CASSYSDRGGNTIYF. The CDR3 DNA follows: TGTGCCAGCAGTTACTCGGACAGGGGAGGCAACACCATATATTTT.

The CDR3 loop reads CASSREGQGRETQYF. The CDR3 nucleotides are TGTGCCAGCAGCAGGGAGGGACAGGGTCGAGAGACCCAGTACTTC. The genes are TRBV6-5 and TRBJ2-5; 9 nucleotides agree with TRBD1. The CDR3 length is 15 residues. Germline V CDR1 and CDR2: MNHEY, SVGAGI. The J segment lost 4 bases and the V segment lost 6 bases, leaving 9 bases of the junction unmatched.